These 30 T cell receptor beta chains originate from one sample sequenced in a study of post-analysis software for immune sequencing data. Study conclusions and caveats: With TRBV5-6, TRBV5-1 and TRBV20-1 included, several TRBV segments were more frequent in patients than in controls.

The authors incorporated unique molecular identifiers into the TCR beta cDNA libraries. Each CDR3 protein gets one entry after TCRdb re-called the PCR reads with MiXCR. The sample records about 820,000 distinct CDR3 sequences, 53% being singletons. These receptors' targets are unknown. The source material was blood. These receptors were obtained from a girl between 10 and 17 years old with multiple sclerosis.

The V and J genes are TRBV20-1 and TRBJ2-5; 7 nucleotides match TRBD1. The CDR3 sequence is 18 residues long. The germline V gene has CDR1 DFQATT and CDR2 SNEGSKA (reference sequence). Trimming cost V 3 bases and J 2 bases; bases outside gene matches: 18. DNA of the CDR3: TGCAGTGCTAGGGCACCCGACAGGGTCGGAAGCTATCAAGAGACCCAGTACTTC. This gives the protein CSARAPDRVGSYQETQYF.

There are a few counts of this clonotype. The V and J genes are TRBV29-1 and TRBJ2-4; D is unresolved. The CDR3 totals 14 residues. From germline, CDR1 is SQVTM and CDR2 ANQGSEA. The V gene lost 6 bases and the J gene lost 8 bases, with 20 bases spanning the gap. The CDR3 region has the DNA TGCAGCGTCCTAGATCCTGGTGGTTGGGACATTCAGTACTTC. Protein product: CSVLDPGGWDIQYF.

Only a few counts were recorded for this clonotype. The V gene is TRBV6-5, the J gene TRBJ2-1, with 7 bases identical to TRBD2. CDR1 is MNHEY, CDR2 SVGAGI, per germline. This CDR3 is 14 amino acids long. With 11 bases clipped from V and 0 bases from J, the junction kept 7 bases outside the gene matches. CDR3: CASTSESSYNEQFF. CDR3 sequence (DNA): TGTGCCTCCACTAGCGAGAGCTCCTACAATGAGCAGTTCTTC.

The chain is built from TRBV7-2 and TRBJ1-2, with D unresolved. Germline CDR1 and CDR2: SGHTA and FQGNSA. V dropped 5 bases and J dropped 3 bases, with 16 bases sitting between them. The CDR3 has 15 amino acids. The CDR3 nucleotides read TGTGCCAGCAGCCATAGCCCCCGTGGTGACTATGGCTACACCTTC. Translating it yields CASSHSPRGDYGYTF.

The count of this clonotype is one. The conserved closing phenylalanine or tryptophan is absent in this CDR3, likely reflecting a read error. The chain employs TRBV10-3 and TRBJ2-2; 11 bases agree with TRBD2. This CDR3 is 16 amino acids long. Trimming removed 7 bases from V and 0 bases from J; junction bases left unmatched: 4. Germline loops: CDR1 ENHRY, CDR2 SYGVKD. The CDR3 loop is CAINLAGGTNTGELFV. CDR3 nucleotides: TGTGCCATCAACCTAGCGGGGGGAACGAACACCGGGGAGCTGTTTGTT.

The V gene is TRBV2, the J gene TRBJ1-5, with 11 bases aligning to TRBD1. The CDR3 length is 14 residues. Germline loops: CDR1 SNHLY, CDR2 FYNNEI. Trimming at V came to 8 bases and at J to 5 bases, leaving 5 bases not matched to a gene. The CDR3 here is CASGGTGGYQPQHF. CDR3 nucleotides: TGTGCCAGCGGCGGGACAGGGGGATATCAGCCCCAGCATTTT. The full variable domain, its missing parts supplied by reference TRBV2 and TRBJ1-5, is EPEVTQTPSHQVTQMGQEVILRCVPISNHLYFYWYRQILGQKVEFLVSFYNNEISEKSEIFDDQFSVERPDGSNFTLKIRSTKLEDSAMYFCASGGTGGYQPQHFGDGTRLSIL.

This chain links TRBV7-9 with TRBJ2-5; D gene unclear. This CDR3 contains 13 residues. V gave up 4 bases and J gave up 5 bases, with 11 bases separating them. Germline V gene sequence: CDR1 SEHNR, CDR2 FQNEAQ (reference sequence). The CDR3 here is CASSSTAYETQYF. In nucleotides, the CDR3 is TGTGCCAGCAGCTCTACCGCTTACGAGACCCAGTACTTC.

The rearrangement links TRBV12-3 or TRBV12-4 to TRBJ2-1, with D perhaps matching TRBD2 (6 bases). V lost 4 bases, J lost 8 bases, and 9 bases lay in between. The CDR3 is made up of 12 amino acids. The CDR3 spells CASSSWRDEQFF. The DNA for the CDR3 is TGTGCCAGCAGTTCCTGGAGGGATGAGCAGTTCTTC.

This clonotype occurred once. The CDR3 DNA reads TGCAGCGTTGATGGACTAGCGGGGGGAGGTAGTGAGCAGTTCTTC. Translation gives CSVDGLAGGGSEQFF. The rearrangement links TRBV29-1 to TRBJ2-1; TRBD2 agrees at 14 bases. After removal of 3 bases from V and 9 bases from J, the junction contained 7 bases not matched to a gene. Per germline, CDR1 SQVTM and CDR2 ANQGSEA. There are 15 residues in the CDR3.

The chain carries TRBV21-1 and TRBJ2-1. TRBV21-1 is recorded as a pseudogene. The CDR3 contains 14 residues. The CDR3 bases are TGTGCCAGCAGCATGAGGTGTCAGTCGGATGAGCAGTTCTTC. It is translated as CASSMRCQSDEQFF.

This clonotype was found a few times. J is TRBJ2-1 and V is TRBV27, with 11 bases fitting TRBD2. The CDR3 extends over 14 amino acids. With 6 bases clipped from V and 9 bases from J, the junction kept 7 bases outside the gene matches. Per the germline V gene, CDR1 is MNHEY and CDR2 is SMNVEV (reference sequence). The CDR3 DNA is TGTGCCAGCAGCCTTAGCGGGAGGGCCCCTGAGCAGTTCTTC. Its translation: CASSLSGRAPEQFF.

The rearrangement uses TRBV25-1 and TRBJ1-5, with 7 bases that match TRBD1. The germline V gene has CDR1 MGHDK and CDR2 SYGVNS. The length of the CDR3 is 13 residues. J gave up 1 base and V 9 bases, and 3 bases lay outside the gene matches. For the CDR3, the DNA is TGTGCCAGGACAGGGAGCAGCAATCAGCCCCAGCATTTT. Its protein product is CARTGSSNQPQHF.

The DNA of the CDR3 is TGTGCCAGCCTCCCTGGTGGGACGGCGGCCTACGAGCAGTACTTC. This codes for CASLPGGTAAYEQYF. The chain employs TRBV12-3 or TRBV12-4 and TRBJ2-5, with D perhaps being TRBD1 or TRBD2 (5 bases each). With the DNA end fitting TRBJ2-7 better, the J assignment may be wrong. This CDR3 has 15 residues.

This clonotype appeared once. This chain links TRBV5-1 with TRBJ2-6, with D tentatively TRBD1 (6 bases). The germline gives CDR1 SGHRS, CDR2 YFSETQ. The CDR3 spans 16 residues. Trimming cost V 0 bases and J 3 bases, with 10 bases left between them. The CDR3 sequence is CASSLAGASGANVLTF. The CDR3 region has the DNA TGCGCCAGCAGCTTGGCAGGGGCCAGTGGGGCCAACGTCCTGACTTTC.

The chain links TRBV7-8 to TRBJ1-2; 11 bases align to TRBD1. CDR3 length equals 15 residues. Germline V gene sequence: CDR1 SGHVS, CDR2 FQNEAQ. The J segment lost 3 bases and the V segment lost 4 bases, leaving 4 bases of the junction unmatched. The CDR3 DNA sequence: TGTGCCAGCAGCTCAAGGGACAGGGGGGACTATGGCTACACCTTC. Its protein product is CASSSRDRGDYGYTF.

The V gene is TRBV12-3 or TRBV12-4, the J gene TRBJ2-1, with D maybe TRBD2 (5 bases). V shed 4 bases and J shed 3 bases, with 28 bases lying between them. CDR3 length equals 20 residues. The CDR3 is CASSSFLVPSSDSSYNEQFF. The CDR3, as DNA: TGTGCCAGCAGTTCCTTCTTAGTTCCTAGCTCAGATAGTAGCTACAATGAGCAGTTCTTC.

V and J are TRBV6-2 or TRBV6-3 and TRBJ2-4; D is possibly TRBD2 (6 bases). CDR1 is MNHEY and CDR2 is SVGEGT in the germline V gene. The germline V and J ends were trimmed by 8 bases and 0 bases, with 20 bases remaining between them. The CDR3 runs to 17 residues. The CDR3 DNA reads as TGTGCCAGCCAATCATCCGGGGGAGTACTAGCCAAAAACATTCAGTACTTC. Translating it yields CASQSSGGVLAKNIQYF.

Notes on this clonotype: This may arise from a read error, as a much more abundant clone is one base away. The chain has TRBV20-1 and TRBJ2-7; tentative D call: TRBD1 (5 bases). CDR3 length: 12 residues. V gave up 4 bases and J gave up 2 bases, with 9 bases separating them. CDR1 DFQATT and CDR2 SNEGSKA come from the germline V gene (reference sequence). The CDR3 reads CSAKSGPYEQYF. CDR3 DNA sequence: TGCAGTGCTAAATCAGGGCCCTACGAGCAGTACTTC.

This chain connects TRBV29-1 to TRBJ1-2, with D tentatively TRBD1 (5 bases). Germline values: CDR1 SQVTM, CDR2 ANQGSEA. The CDR3 contains 12 residues. V lost 4 bases and J lost 7, with 13 bases in between. The CDR3 loop is CSVVGQRGGYTF. DNA for the CDR3: TGCAGCGTTGTCGGGCAGAGGGGTGGCTACACCTTC.

This clonotype was seen a single time. The chain carries TRBV6-6 and TRBJ2-5, with 7 nucleotides matching TRBD2. CDR1 is MNHNY and CDR2 is SVGAGI in the germline V gene (reference sequence). CDR3 length: 16 residues. With 6 bases clipped from V and 1 base from J, the junction kept 11 bases outside the gene matches. The CDR3 region has the DNA TGTGCCAGCAGACAGCGTCGGGGACTACCCCAAGAGACCCAGTACTTC. It codes for CASRQRRGLPQETQYF.

The DNA for the CDR3 is TGTGCCAGCAGTTTCATCAAGTCTGGGGCCAACGTCCTGACTTTC. This codes for CASSFIKSGANVLTF. The chain joins TRBV2 to TRBJ2-6; D is undetermined. Trimming removed 5 bases at V and 1 base at J, with 9 bases between. The CDR3 sequence is 15 residues long. Germline V CDR1 and CDR2: SNHLY, FYNNEI.

This clonotype has more than one count but fewer than ten. The CDR3 DNA reads as TGTGCCAGCAGCCCGGGACAGGGTCTTGAGCAGTACTTC. It codes for CASSPGQGLEQYF. The chain couples TRBV12-3 or TRBV12-4 to TRBJ2-5; the match to TRBD1 covers 9 bases. The length of the CDR3 is 13 residues. V shed 6 bases, J shed 11 bases, and the junction held 10 bases outside the gene matches.

This clonotype was seen a handful of times. This chain links TRBV5-1 with TRBJ2-5; perhaps D is TRBD1 or TRBD2 (5 bases each). Germline V gene data show CDR1 as SGHRS and CDR2 as YFSETQ. The CDR3 length is 14 residues. Trimming removed 5 bases from V and 1 base from J, with 12 bases in between. This CDR3 reads CASSPGRTQETQYF. The CDR3 coding sequence is TGCGCCAGCAGTCCGGGACGGACCCAAGAGACCCAGTACTTC.

A note on this clonotype: This may stem from a read error, because a much larger clone lies one nucleotide away. The chain has TRBV20-1 and TRBJ2-1, with 7 bases fitting TRBD2. V shed 5 bases, J shed 4 bases, and the junction held 14 bases outside the gene matches. This CDR3 has 16 residues. Germline CDR1 reads DFQATT; CDR2 reads SNEGSKA (reference sequence). CDR3 coding DNA: TGCAGTGCTGGTGCTAGCGGTCAGCCACCGTACAATGAGCAGTTCTTC. Translation: CSAGASGQPPYNEQFF.

This sequence joins TRBV2 and TRBJ2-3; the match to TRBD2 covers 9 bases. Per germline, CDR1 SNHLY and CDR2 FYNNEI. Trimming took 9 bases from V and 0 from J; bases not matched to a gene: 4. The CDR3 sequence is 14 residues long. DNA of the CDR3: TGTGCCAGGTCGACTAGCGGAAGCACAGATACGCAGTATTTT. Its protein is CARSTSGSTDTQYF.

This chain uses TRBV4-1 with TRBJ2-7, with D tentatively TRBD2 (5 bases). V lost 3 bases to trimming and J lost 4 bases, with 16 bases between them. Germline-derived CDR1 and CDR2 are MGHRA and YSYEKL. This CDR3 spans 15 amino acids. CDR3 residues: CASSHPKGSGYEQYF. The CDR3 DNA follows: TGCGCCAGCAGCCACCCTAAAGGGAGTGGGTACGAGCAGTACTTC.

This chain joins TRBV12-3 or TRBV12-4 and TRBJ2-3; D is unclear. The CDR3 contains 12 residues. V shed 3 bases and J shed 6 bases, with 7 bases lying between them. The chain's CDR3 is CASSFGVDTQYF. DNA for the CDR3: TGTGCCAGCAGTTTTGGTGTGGATACGCAGTATTTT.

The chain combines TRBV5-1 with TRBJ2-3, with 12 bases fitting TRBD2. Trimming at V came to 0 bases and at J to 1 base, leaving 3 bases not matched to a gene. This CDR3 has 17 amino acids. Germline V gene sequence: CDR1 SGHRS, CDR2 YFSETQ. The CDR3 region is CASSLVLAGGGTDTQYF. For the CDR3, the DNA is TGCGCCAGCAGCTTGGTACTAGCGGGAGGTGGCACAGATACGCAGTATTTT.

This chain's CDR3 is CASSTRAEQSYEQYF. The CDR3 nucleotides are TGTGCCAGCAGTACCCGGGCCGAACAATCCTACGAGCAGTACTTC. The V call is TRBV25-1, the J call TRBJ2-7; the D is unclear. Germline values: CDR1 MGHDK, CDR2 SYGVNS. V was shortened by 5 bases and J by 1 base, with 15 bases between the two germline ends. The CDR3 is 15 residues long.

The chain joins TRBV4-1 to TRBJ2-1, with 11 nucleotides matching TRBD2. V lost 4 bases, J lost 10 bases, and 9 bases stayed unmatched. The CDR3 totals 15 residues. Germline V gene lookup returns CDR1 MGHRA and CDR2 YSYEKL. The CDR3 DNA reads as TGCGCCAGCAGCCCCGAGACTAGCGGGACGGGAGAGCAGTTCTTC. Amino acid sequence: CASSPETSGTGEQFF.